These 22 T cell receptor beta chains were sequenced from one sample in a study of human T cells and chemical hapten exposure. TCRdb re-called the RACE reads through MiXCR, storing one row per CDR3 protein. The sample shows around 300,000 distinct CDR3 sequences, around 5.5% of them seen only once. The time point is: pre-sensitization, week 0. The treatment: therapeutic diphenylcyclopropenone sensitization with weekly scalp DPC. The sample was whole blood, taken in connection with sensitization to the hapten diphenylcyclopropenone (DPC). The receptors derive from a young woman with alopecia areata. Some clones in this sample may be carry-over from other donors' samples.

The chain has TRBV6-6 and TRBJ2-3; TRBD2 agrees at 10 bases. The CDR3 covers 15 residues. The J segment lost 7 bases and the V segment lost 3 bases, leaving 7 bases of the junction unmatched. The germline CDR1 and CDR2 sequences are MNHNY and SVGAGI (reference sequence). This CDR3 reads CASSYGSGGANTQYF. The CDR3 coding sequence is TGTGCCAGCAGTTATGGGAGCGGGGGGGCTAATACGCAGTATTTT.

Ten or more counts support this clonotype. The chain couples TRBV19 to TRBJ2-1, with D possibly being TRBD2 (7 bases). CDR3 length: 18 amino acids. The V and J ends lost 3 bases and 2 bases respectively, with 20 bases between them. The germline V gene has CDR1 LNHDA and CDR2 SQIVND (reference sequence). CDR3 amino acids: CASSMVSGGQPTYNEQFF. The CDR3 DNA sequence: TGTGCCAGTAGTATGGTATCCGGGGGGCAACCTACCTACAATGAGCAGTTCTTC. Full variable domain (remainder filled in from reference TRBV19 and TRBJ2-1): DGGITQSPKYLFRKEGQNVTLSCEQNLNHDAMYWYRQDPGQGLRLIYYSQIVNDFQKGDIAEGYSVSREKKESFPLTVTSAQKNPTAFYLCASSMVSGGQPTYNEQFFGPGTRLTVL.

V gene TRBV5-5 combines with J gene TRBJ2-7, with TRBD1 matching 7 bases. Trimming removed 5 bases from V and 3 bases from J; junction bases left unmatched: 5. Germline-derived CDR1 and CDR2 are SGHKS and YYEKEE (reference sequence). This CDR3 spans 13 amino acids. Here the CDR3 DNA reads TGTGCCAGCAGACGGGACAGTAACTACGAGCAGTACTTC. Protein: CASRRDSNYEQYF.

Ten or more counts support this clonotype. This chain links TRBV12-3 or TRBV12-4 with TRBJ1-1; D is unclear. V was cut by 1 base and J by 8 bases, with 2 bases left in between. The CDR3 sequence is 10 residues long. The CDR3: CASSLGEAFF. In nucleotides, the CDR3 is TGTGCCAGCAGTTTAGGCGAAGCTTTCTTT.

This chain uses TRBV3-1 with TRBJ1-6; D remains ambiguous. Deletions cut 0 bases from V and 10 bases from J, with 4 bases between. CDR1 and CDR2 from the germline V gene are LGHDT and YNNKEL (reference sequence). This CDR3 has 12 residues. In DNA, the CDR3 is TGTGCCAGCAGCCAAGATCACTCACCCCTCCACTTT. Translated, it gives CASSQDHSPLHF. Complete variable domain (other parts from reference TRBV3-1 and TRBJ1-6): DTAVSQTPKYLVTQMGNDKSIKCEQNLGHDTMYWYKQDSKKFLKIMFSYNNKELIINETVPNRFSPKSPDKAHLNLHINSLELGDSAVYFCASSQDHSPLHFGNGTRLTVT.

V is TRBV20-1 and J is TRBJ2-7; D may be TRBD1 (6 bases). Germline V CDR1 and CDR2: DFQATT, SNEGSKA (reference sequence). This CDR3 region has 12 residues. Trimming removed 6 bases at V and 3 bases at J, with 12 bases between. The CDR3 is CSASGASYEQYF. The CDR3 DNA reads TGCAGTGCATCAGGGGCGAGCTACGAGCAGTACTTC.

The sample holds many counts of this clonotype. V and J are TRBV7-3 and TRBJ1-1; the match to TRBD1 covers 8 bases. V was pared by 5 bases and J by 3 bases, with 5 bases of the junction left unmatched. The germline CDR1 and CDR2 sequences are SGHTA and FQGTGA. This CDR3 contains 14 residues. Written as DNA, the CDR3 is TGTGCCAGCAGCCCAAAGACAGGGGACACTGAAGCTTTCTTT. As protein: CASSPKTGDTEAFF.

This clonotype was observed many times. This chain connects TRBV2 to TRBJ2-2; either TRBD1 or TRBD2 may fit D (5 bases each). Germline CDR1 and CDR2: SNHLY and FYNNEI. This CDR3 comprises 15 residues. Trimming took 7 bases from V and 4 from J, leaving 16 bases between them. The CDR3 loop reads CASIGTSTATGELFF. The CDR3 nucleotides are TGTGCCAGCATCGGGACGTCAACGGCCACCGGGGAGCTGTTTTTT.

This chain connects TRBV6-6 to TRBJ1-5, with D tentatively TRBD1 (6 bases). Germline CDR1 reads MNHNY; CDR2 reads SVGAGI (reference sequence). V shed 11 bases and J shed 4 bases, with 12 bases lying between them. The CDR3 consists of 12 residues. The CDR3: CAGGGLNQPQHF. CDR3 DNA sequence: TGTGCCGGGGGGGGCTTGAATCAGCCCCAGCATTTT.

This clonotype was observed many times. The J gene is TRBJ2-1, the V gene TRBV6-4, with 11 positions matching TRBD2. V gave up 0 bases and J gave up 7 bases; unmatched junction bases: 5. The CDR3 contains 16 residues. Germline CDR1 MRHNA, CDR2 SNTAGT. The chain's CDR3 is CASSDSGTSGGNEQFF. The CDR3 coding sequence is TGTGCCAGCAGTGACTCGGGTACTAGCGGGGGTAATGAGCAGTTCTTC.

The rearrangement links TRBV2 to TRBJ1-1, with D possibly matching TRBD1 (5 bases). The CDR3 loop spans 14 amino acids. V was clipped by 5 bases and J by 0 bases, with 10 bases between them. Germline values: CDR1 SNHLY, CDR2 FYNNEI. In nucleotides, the CDR3 is TGTGCCAGCAGTACGGGGACTCTGAACACTGAAGCTTTCTTT. It codes for CASSTGTLNTEAFF.

V gene TRBV7-2 combines with J gene TRBJ1-5; D unresolved. The CDR3 has 14 residues. V gave up 0 bases and J gave up 1 base, with 4 bases separating them. Per germline, CDR1 SGHTA and CDR2 FQGNSA. CDR3 in DNA: TGTGCCAGCAGCTTAGCGCGGAGCAATCAGCCCCAGCATTTT. Protein: CASSLARSNQPQHF.

This clonotype was recorded at least ten times. V is TRBV11-1 and J is TRBJ2-7, with 7 nucleotides matching TRBD1. J was trimmed by 0 bases and V by 5 bases; bases with no gene match: 4. This CDR3 contains 14 residues. Germline-derived CDR1 and CDR2 are SGHAT and FQDESV (reference sequence). CDR3 loop: CASSDWTGSYEQYF. The CDR3 DNA reads TGTGCCAGCAGCGATTGGACAGGCTCCTACGAGCAGTACTTC.

This clonotype turned up a few times. The chain uses TRBV28 and TRBJ2-1; tentative D call: TRBD2 (6 bases). Between the trimmed V and J ends, which lost 6 bases and 5 bases, there was a span of 14 bases. Germline V lookup: CDR1 MDHEN, CDR2 SYDVKM. There are 14 residues in the CDR3. DNA for the CDR3: TGTGCCAGCAGGACACCGGGACTCCACAATGAGCAGTTCTTC. It translates to CASRTPGLHNEQFF.

This clonotype appeared many times. The chain employs TRBV12-3 or TRBV12-4 and TRBJ2-3; 10 nucleotides align to TRBD1. The length of the CDR3 is 15 residues. V shed 5 bases, J shed 4 bases, and the junction held 6 bases outside the gene matches. CDR3 protein: CASSIGQGDADTQYF. The CDR3 bases are TGTGCCAGCAGTATCGGACAGGGGGACGCAGATACGCAGTATTTT.

The J gene is TRBJ1-2, the V gene TRBV27, with TRBD1 identical over 7 bases. J was trimmed by 6 bases and V by 3 bases; bases with no gene match: 10. The length of the CDR3 is 15 residues. Germline CDR1 reads MNHEY; CDR2 reads SMNVEV (reference sequence). CDR3: CASSFSKGGVDGYTF. The DNA for the CDR3 is TGTGCCAGCAGTTTTTCCAAAGGGGGCGTGGATGGCTACACCTTC.

The gene calls are TRBV10-3 and TRBJ2-7; TRBD2 matches at 8 bases. The V segment lost 6 bases and the J segment 0 bases; nucleotides outside the gene matches: 7. The CDR3 spans 15 residues. Germline CDR1 is ENHRY and CDR2 is SYGVKD. The CDR3: CAISKTGGSSYEQYF. The CDR3 coding sequence is TGTGCCATCAGCAAGACGGGGGGGAGCTCCTACGAGCAGTACTTC.

V is TRBV3-1 and J is TRBJ2-1; D remains ambiguous. V was clipped by 0 bases and J by 12 bases, with 12 bases between them. Germline-derived CDR1 and CDR2 are LGHDT and YNNKEL (reference sequence). The CDR3 has 13 residues. The CDR3 nucleotides are TGTGCCAGCAGCCAAGATATCGCCCTAGGGCAGTTCTTC. Protein product: CASSQDIALGQFF.

This clonotype was found many times. J is TRBJ1-5 and V is TRBV3-1; tentatively, D is TRBD1 (5 bases). Looked up from germline, CDR1 is LGHDT and CDR2 is YNNKEL (reference sequence). The CDR3 sequence is 13 residues long. Trimming took off 0 bases at V and 5 bases at J, with 5 bases between the two ends. The CDR3 protein is CASSQEGDQPQHF. Here the CDR3 DNA reads TGTGCCAGCAGCCAAGAAGGGGATCAGCCCCAGCATTTT.

This clonotype was observed a few times. V and J are TRBV28 and TRBJ2-5; D unresolved. The CDR3 covers 12 residues. Germline V gene data show CDR1 as MDHEN and CDR2 as SYDVKM. The V end lost 5 bases, the J end lost 5 bases, and 9 bases lay between the germline ends. The CDR3 sequence: CASSPSWETQYF. CDR3 bases: TGTGCCAGCAGTCCCAGTTGGGAGACCCAGTACTTC.

This clonotype has a handful of counts. The chain recombines TRBV20-1 with TRBJ2-3; TRBD1 matches 9 bases. Trimming took 6 bases from V and 8 from J; bases not matched to a gene: 12. CDR1 is DFQATT and CDR2 is SNEGSKA in the germline V gene (reference sequence). The CDR3 loop spans 14 amino acids. In nucleotides, the CDR3 is TGCAGTGCGGAGCCGGGACAGGGAAGCGTTACGCAGTATTTT. This sequence encodes CSAEPGQGSVTQYF.

The rearrangement uses TRBV9 and TRBJ2-5; 7 nucleotides align to TRBD1. J gave up 2 bases and V 4 bases, and 11 bases lay outside the gene matches. The CDR3 extends over 16 amino acids. The germline V gene has CDR1 SGDLS and CDR2 YYNGEE. DNA for the CDR3: TGTGCCAGCAGCACCGGAATACAGGGGCGACAAGAGACCCAGTACTTC. This gives the protein CASSTGIQGRQETQYF.